The clone carrying this TCR beta chain came up once. This sample is part of a study of T cell changes during pregnancy in multiple sclerosis. CDR1 and CDR2 from the germline V gene are SGDLS and YYNGEE. Trimming removed 6 bases from V and 6 bases from J; junction bases left unmatched: 7. The CDR3 has 14 residues. Method: immunoSEQ multiplex PCR; TCRdb's copy keeps in-frame clones and lacks some. Of just over 15,000 clones listed, 83% were seen once; the top ten hold roughly 17%. The chain links TRBV9 to TRBJ2-3; 10 bases match TRBD2. Sequencing was performed on CD8+ T cells from peripheral blood mononuclear cells, taken after pregnancy. The sequence derives from a female donor in good health, enrolled as a control in a pregnancy study. CDR3: CASTSGGAPDTQYF. The CDR3 DNA reads as TGTGCCAGCACGAGCGGGGGGGCCCCTGATACGCAGTATTTT. Using reference TRBV9 and TRBJ2-3 for the parts outside the CDR3, the full variable domain is DSGVTQTPKHLITATGQRVTLRCSPRSGDLSVYWYQQSLDQGLQFLIQYYNGEERAKGNILERFSAQQFPDLHSELNLSSLELGDSALYFCASTSGGAPDTQYFGPGTRLTVL.